This TCR beta chain is from a study of cytomegalovirus exposure and HLA in healthy donors. Study outcomes and limitations: When analyzed later, the rates of TCR association showed variation by HLA locus, with DRB1 the most and HLA-C the fewest. Further analysis, carried out later, found HLA-associated TCR beta chains more clonally expanded than equally common other chains. Usually a TCR sequence was rare, but some public TCRs were found in many donors.

About this clone itself: Its antigen remains unknown.

Primers included in the PCR were 60 Vbeta and 13 Jbeta primers. Sequencing used immunoSEQ multiplex PCR; TCRdb keeps in-frame clones, though not all of them. There are about 190,000 clones in the sample, with roughly 0.89% held by the top ten. The clonotype was recovered from a woman younger than 45 in good health and CMV-seropositive. The specimen was PBMCs.

The CDR3 loop is CASSPLGQDNQPQHF. In DNA form, the CDR3 reads TGTGCCAGCAGTCCCTTGGGACAGGACAATCAGCCCCAGCATTTT. J is TRBJ1-5 and V is TRBV6-1; 8 bases fit TRBD1. The germline V gene has CDR1 MNHNS and CDR2 SASEGT. This CDR3 region has 15 residues. V was clipped by 5 bases and J by 3 bases; unmatched bases: 6.